Listed here are 3 T cell receptor beta chains from one sample, sequenced in a study of beta chain features in type 1 diabetes. Since all of the isolated RNA was reverse transcribed, expressed TCRB transcripts were what got sequenced. Repertoires were generated with immunoSEQ multiplex PCR, while TCRdb's copy carries only in-frame clones and drops some. The profile covers about 700,000 clones, with around an eighth appearing a single time and less than 0.025% taken by the ten largest. Antigen specificity for these receptors is unknown. Study-wide points: Shortening that was moderate but significant affected the TCRB CDR3s of Type 1 diabetes patients in all four CD4+ subsets.

The sample taken for sequencing was naive CD4+ T cells from blood. These receptors originate from a man in his late teens or twenties with type 1 diabetes.

The genes are TRBV4-1 and TRBJ2-3; 9 bases agree with TRBD1. Per germline, CDR1 MGHRA and CDR2 YSYEKL. The CDR3 is 22 amino acids. The ends lost 1 base at V and 2 bases at J; junction bases unmatched: 22. This chain's CDR3 is CASSQGPEIRDRAEKFTDTQYF. CDR3 nucleotide sequence: TGCGCCAGCAGCCAAGGTCCTGAAATCCGGGACAGGGCCGAAAAATTCACAGATACGCAGTATTTT.

This clone was seen a handful of times. The chain couples TRBV28 to TRBJ2-7, with 7 nucleotides matching TRBD2. V lost 5 bases and J lost 6; bases outside the gene matches: 13. Germline V gene lookup returns CDR1 MDHEN and CDR2 SYDVKM. The CDR3 runs to 15 residues. The CDR3 DNA reads as TGTGCCAGCAGTCACCCGAGCGGGGTTCCGGGCGAGCAGTACTTC. Encoded protein: CASSHPSGVPGEQYF.

This clone was counted between two and nine times. The rearrangement links TRBV15 to TRBJ1-4; D gene unclear. This CDR3 spans 15 amino acids. V was pared by 0 bases and J by 4 bases, with 9 bases between. Germline CDR1 reads LNHNV; CDR2 reads YYDKDF (reference sequence). The CDR3 loop reads CATSRDPGVNEKLFF. The CDR3, as DNA: TGTGCCACCAGCAGAGATCCCGGGGTTAATGAAAAACTGTTTTTT.